These 29 T cell receptor beta chains came from one sample sequenced in a study of T cell responses to AZD1222 COVID-19 vaccine. The protocol was immunoSEQ multiplex PCR, while the TCRdb copy is restricted to in-frame clones and leaves out a portion. The table lists roughly 58,000 clones, 75% to 90% of them singletons. The material sequenced was peripheral blood, taken 28 days after the second AZD1222 dose. These receptor sequences come from an adult who received the AZD1222 COVID-19 vaccine.

The sample holds one count of this clone. This chain links TRBV7-3 with TRBJ2-2, with D perhaps TRBD2 (5 bases). The V gene lost 1 base and the J gene lost 4 bases, with 13 bases spanning the gap. Per the germline V gene, CDR1 is SGHTA and CDR2 is FQGTGA. CDR3 length equals 16 residues. CDR3 sequence: CASSLNPGSGTGELFF. Written as DNA, the CDR3 is TGTGCCAGCAGCTTAAATCCGGGGTCGGGCACCGGGGAGCTGTTTTTT.

V gene TRBV2 combines with J gene TRBJ2-5, with D maybe TRBD2 (5 bases). V dropped 6 bases and J dropped 5 bases, with 16 bases sitting between them. The V gene's germline CDR1 is SNHLY and CDR2 FYNNEI. This CDR3 comprises 14 residues. CDR3 nucleotide sequence: TGTGCCAGCAGGATGGACTCCCCTGGGGAGACCCAGTACTTC. This translates into CASRMDSPGETQYF.

In this sample, this clone turned up a few times. The V and J genes are TRBV30 and TRBJ1-3, with D possibly being TRBD1 (5 bases). The V end lost 0 bases, the J end lost 0 bases, and 12 bases lay between the germline ends. The CDR3 is 16 amino acids. Germline CDR1 and CDR2: GTSNPN and SVGIG (reference sequence). CDR3 loop: CAWSVRAGSSGNTIYF. The CDR3, as DNA: TGTGCCTGGAGTGTACGTGCAGGGAGCTCTGGAAACACCATATATTTT.

This chain uses TRBV5-6 with TRBJ1-5; no definite D call. The V and J ends lost 4 bases and 2 bases respectively, with 16 bases between them. This CDR3 has 16 residues. From germline, CDR1 is SGHDT and CDR2 YYEEEE. CDR3 sequence reads: CASSQGRLRGNQPQHF. DNA of the CDR3: TGTGCCAGCAGCCAAGGACGCTTGAGGGGCAATCAGCCCCAGCATTTT.

The chain has TRBV29-1 and TRBJ2-7; D gene ambiguous. Germline V gene lookup returns CDR1 SQVTM and CDR2 ANQGSEA. This CDR3 contains 12 residues. Trimming shortened V by 0 bases and J by 5 bases, and 8 bases separated the two germline ends. CDR3 nucleotides: TGCAGCGTTGAAGAATCGCTGAACGAGCAGTACTTC. It encodes CSVEESLNEQYF.

The genes are TRBV19 and TRBJ2-7; 8 bases map to TRBD1. The CDR3 extends over 14 amino acids. Germline CDR1 LNHDA, CDR2 SQIVND (reference sequence). The ends lost 5 bases at V and 2 bases at J; junction bases unmatched: 5. This CDR3 reads CASSPRQGPYEQYF. CDR3 DNA: TGTGCCAGTAGTCCTAGACAGGGGCCCTACGAGCAGTACTTC.

The chain recombines TRBV6-2 or TRBV6-3 with TRBJ2-7; the match to TRBD1 covers 7 bases. CDR1 is MNHEY, CDR2 SVGEGT, per germline. The V segment lost 2 bases and the J segment 4 bases; nucleotides outside the gene matches: 14. The CDR3 sequence is 17 residues long. DNA of the CDR3: TGTGCCAGCAGTTACCGGATGGACAGGCCATATGGATACGAGCAGTACTTC. Residues: CASSYRMDRPYGYEQYF.

The rearrangement links TRBV18 to TRBJ2-1; TRBD2 matches at 9 bases. The CDR3 has 14 residues. The trim removed 6 bases at V and 7 bases at J, leaving 7 bases unmatched. CDR1 is KGHSH and CDR2 is LQKENI in the germline V gene. The CDR3 region has the DNA TGTGCCAGCTCCCCGAAAGCGGGGGGTAATGAGCAGTTCTTC. Its protein product is CASSPKAGGNEQFF.

This rearrangement joins TRBV12-3 or TRBV12-4 to TRBJ2-7, with D perhaps assigned TRBD1 or TRBD2 (6 bases each). V was cut by 7 bases and J by 3 bases, with 13 bases left in between. The CDR3 is made up of 13 amino acids. CDR3 coding DNA: TGTGCCAGCATTCCGGGGGCGGGCTACGAGCAGTACTTC. Protein: CASIPGAGYEQYF.

The rearrangement joins TRBV7-2 to TRBJ2-5, with 9 nucleotides matching TRBD1. Trimming cost V 5 bases and J 10 bases; bases outside gene matches: 14. Germline lookup yields CDR1 SGHTA and CDR2 FQGNSA. The CDR3 contains 15 residues. In nucleotides, the CDR3 is TGTGCCAGCAGCCCAAGCCGGGACAGGGCTTTCGGCCAGTACTTC. Translated: CASSPSRDRAFGQYF.

The chain employs TRBV10-2 and TRBJ1-6, with TRBD1 matching over 10 bases. Germline values: CDR1 WSHSY, CDR2 SAAADI. The CDR3 sequence is 15 residues long. V lost 5 bases to trimming and J lost 7 bases; unmatched junction nucleotides: 5. CDR3 DNA: TGCGCCAGCAGTAGACAGGGGGCGGACAATTCACCCCTCCACTTT. Its protein is CASSRQGADNSPLHF.

The J gene is TRBJ2-3, the V gene TRBV7-6; 9 bases map to TRBD1. The CDR3 totals 17 residues. V was pared by 1 base and J by 2 bases, with 7 bases of the junction left unmatched. Germline V CDR1 and CDR2: SGHVS, FNYEAQ. The CDR3 nucleotides read TGTGCCAGCAGCTTAGGTACGGGACAGGGCTACACAGATACGCAGTATTTT. Its protein product is CASSLGTGQGYTDTQYF.

This CDR3 reads CASSQGDRNSPLHF. DNA of the CDR3: TGCGCCAGCAGTCAAGGGGATAGGAATTCACCCCTCCACTTT. This rearrangement joins TRBV10-1 to TRBJ1-6, with a weak D call TRBD1 (5 bases). This CDR3 spans 14 amino acids. V was pared by 5 bases and J by 7 bases, with 12 bases between. The germline gives CDR1 WNHNN, CDR2 SYGVQD (reference sequence).

The chain is built from TRBV3-1 (or the pseudogene TRBV3-2) and TRBJ1-6; D is ambiguous. Germline V CDR1 and CDR2: LGHDT, YNNKEL (reference sequence). The CDR3 is 14 amino acids. Trimming took off 5 bases at V and 10 bases at J, with 15 bases between the two ends. The CDR3 spells CASSSNTVGSPLHF. The CDR3 bases are TGTGCCAGCAGCTCAAACACGGTCGGCTCACCCCTCCACTTT.

The rearrangement joins TRBV20-1 to TRBJ1-5, with 7 nucleotides matching TRBD1. The CDR3 has 15 amino acids. From germline, CDR1 is DFQATT and CDR2 SNEGSKA (reference sequence). The trim removed 3 bases at V and 3 bases at J, leaving 8 bases unmatched. The CDR3 sequence is CSASPQTGPNQPQHF. For the CDR3, the DNA is TGCAGTGCTAGTCCCCAGACAGGGCCCAATCAGCCCCAGCATTTT.

The V and J genes are TRBV30 and TRBJ2-7; 7 bases are shared with TRBD1. Germline V gene data show CDR1 as GTSNPN and CDR2 as SVGIG (reference sequence). J was trimmed by 5 bases and V by 5 bases; bases with no gene match: 6. CDR3 length: 12 residues. The CDR3 coding sequence is TGTGCCTGGGTACAGGGGCCCAACGAGCAGTACTTC. It is translated as CAWVQGPNEQYF.

In this sample, this clone turned up a few times. The chain employs TRBV30 and TRBJ1-6; 11 bases map to TRBD1. Germline V gene lookup returns CDR1 GTSNPN and CDR2 SVGIG (reference sequence). The CDR3 loop spans 15 amino acids. The junction had 10 bases not matched to a gene; V was cut back by 2 bases and J by 13 bases. The CDR3 loop reads CAWSSGTGGSGPLHF. CDR3 nucleotide sequence: TGTGCCTGGAGTTCCGGGACAGGGGGTTCCGGGCCCCTCCACTTT.

The V gene is TRBV6-1, the J gene TRBJ1-5; TRBD1 might be the D (5 bases). The CDR3 consists of 14 residues. Deletions cut 2 bases from V and 4 bases from J, with 9 bases between. Germline values: CDR1 MNHNS, CDR2 SASEGT. CDR3 loop: CASSERRGNQPQHF. CDR3 in DNA: TGTGCCAGCAGTGAAAGGCGGGGGAATCAGCCCCAGCATTTT.

J is TRBJ2-7 and V is TRBV2, with 7 bases that match TRBD2. Trimming cost V 4 bases and J 5 bases; bases outside gene matches: 11. Per the germline V gene, CDR1 is SNHLY and CDR2 is FYNNEI. The CDR3 is made up of 15 amino acids. CDR3 in DNA: TGTGCCAGCAGTGTCGGGACTATCCGTCGCGACGAGCAGTACTTC. Its protein product is CASSVGTIRRDEQYF.

This sequence joins TRBV4-3 and TRBJ2-7; 8 positions match TRBD2. V dropped 1 base and J dropped 3; count of bases not matched to a gene: 11. In germline, CDR1 is LGHNA, CDR2 YSLEER. This CDR3 spans 17 amino acids. The CDR3 reads CASSQVPSGSPYYEQYF. CDR3 sequence (DNA): TGCGCCAGCAGCCAAGTCCCCAGCGGGAGTCCCTACTACGAGCAGTACTTC.

The chain joins TRBV9 to TRBJ2-2; D gene ambiguous. CDR1 is SGDLS and CDR2 is YYNGEE in the germline V gene. This CDR3 spans 16 amino acids. V was cut by 3 bases and J by 0 bases, with 12 bases left in between. Here the CDR3 DNA reads TGTGCCAGCAGCGCCACAAAAAACTCGAACACCGGGGAGCTGTTTTTT. It encodes CASSATKNSNTGELFF.

The chain couples TRBV18 to TRBJ2-3; 13 nucleotides match TRBD2. This CDR3 has 17 amino acids. Losses at the gene ends were 0 bases for V and 2 bases for J; bases not matched to a gene: 2. Germline lookup yields CDR1 KGHSH and CDR2 LQKENI. CDR3 loop: CASSPPGLAGNTDTQYF. DNA for the CDR3: TGTGCCAGCTCACCACCGGGACTAGCGGGGAACACAGATACGCAGTATTTT.

The rearrangement joins TRBV10-1 to TRBJ2-7; D is possibly TRBD1 (5 bases). CDR1 WNHNN and CDR2 SYGVQD come from the germline V gene (reference sequence). V was shortened by 4 bases and J by 4 bases, with 11 bases between the two germline ends. The CDR3 contains 13 residues. This chain's CDR3 is CASSARGLYEQYF. In DNA, the CDR3 is TGCGCCAGCAGTGCTAGGGGCCTATACGAGCAGTACTTC.

The V and J genes are TRBV18 and TRBJ2-7, with 9 bases fitting TRBD2. Trimming cost V 5 bases and J 3 bases; bases outside gene matches: 2. Germline CDR1 reads KGHSH; CDR2 reads LQKENI. The CDR3 has 13 residues. The CDR3 DNA reads as TGTGCCAGCTCAGTGACTAGCGGCTACGAGCAGTACTTC. It codes for CASSVTSGYEQYF.

The gene calls are TRBV30 and TRBJ1-6; TRBD1 matches 7 bases. J lost 7 bases, V lost 8 bases, and 8 bases had no gene match. The CDR3 consists of 13 residues. Germline V CDR1 and CDR2: GTSNPN, SVGIG (reference sequence). This chain's CDR3 is CARTTGLNSPLHF. CDR3 coding DNA: TGTGCCAGAACGACAGGGTTGAATTCACCCCTCCACTTT.

V is TRBV4-1 and J is TRBJ2-3, with TRBD2 matching 14 bases. CDR1 is MGHRA and CDR2 is YSYEKL in the germline V gene. V was pared by 3 bases and J by 6 bases, with 11 bases of the junction left unmatched. The CDR3 runs 18 residues. CDR3 in amino acids: CASSHTGLAGVGGDTQYF. DNA for the CDR3: TGCGCCAGCAGCCATACGGGACTAGCGGGAGTTGGGGGGGATACGCAGTATTTT.

DNA of the CDR3: TGTGCCAGCTCACCACTCTCCAGGGCTCAGTTTGGAAACACCATATATTTT. Protein product: CASSPLSRAQFGNTIYF. The chain carries TRBV18 and TRBJ1-3; D may be TRBD1 (5 bases). V lost 1 base and J 3 bases, leaving 16 bases between the germline ends. The CDR3 consists of 17 residues. Germline V gene data show CDR1 as KGHSH and CDR2 as LQKENI. The full variable domain, in which reference TRBV18 and TRBJ1-3 provide the parts outside the CDR3, is NAGVMQNPRHLVRRRGQEARLRCSPMKGHSHVYWYRQLPEEGLKFMVYLQKENIIDESGMPKERFSAEFPKEGPSILRIQQVVRGDSAAYFCASSPLSRAQFGNTIYFGEGSWLTVV.

The chain joins TRBV12-5 to TRBJ2-1, with 15 bases aligning to TRBD2. Germline V gives CDR1 LGHNT, CDR2 FRNRAP. V lost 5 bases and J lost 9; bases outside the gene matches: 8. The CDR3 runs to 16 residues. CDR3 protein: CASGPTQGLAGGEQFF. In DNA form, the CDR3 reads TGTGCTAGTGGTCCAACACAGGGACTAGCGGGAGGTGAGCAGTTCTTC.

V and J are TRBV19 and TRBJ2-1, with 7 bases aligning to TRBD1. V gave up 9 bases and J gave up 0 bases; unmatched junction bases: 5. The CDR3 extends over 14 amino acids. Germline CDR1 LNHDA, CDR2 SQIVND (reference sequence). The CDR3 here is CASRQGPSYNEQFF. In DNA, the CDR3 is TGTGCCAGCCGACAGGGACCCTCCTACAATGAGCAGTTCTTC.